This T cell receptor beta chain emerged from a study of cytomegalovirus exposure and HLA in healthy donors. Findings and limits, study-wide: Researchers had no immune exposure information except CMV serostatus available. Cytomegalovirus-associated TCR beta chains were listed, numbering under 200.

PCR primers comprised 60 Vbeta and 13 Jbeta primers. TCRdb keeps only in-frame clones here, not all; method: immunoSEQ multiplex PCR. The repertoire holds 90,000 to 100,000 clones, with 65% to 85% as singletons. Germline CDR1 is SQVTM and CDR2 is ANQGSEA. The CDR3 is 17 residues long. V was shortened by 6 bases and J by 1 base, with 21 bases between the two germline ends. With respect to this clone: Antigen: not known.

The source of this sequence is a woman aged 60 to 75 in good health and CMV-seropositive. The sample comprised PBMCs. The chain carries TRBV29-1 and TRBJ2-2, with D perhaps TRBD1 (5 bases). For the CDR3, the DNA is TGCAGCGTAGAGACAGCTACAAGTCCAATGAACACCGGGGAGCTGTTTTTT. This encodes CSVETATSPMNTGELFF.